Listed below are T cell receptor beta chains from one sample, sequenced in a study of CD8 T cells in ankylosing spondylitis. MiXCR, applied by TCRdb to the 5' RACE reads, yields one record per CDR3 protein. The table shows roughly 370,000 distinct CDR3 sequences, with 20% to 25% occurring only once. Sequenced input: blood, either unsorted or a sorted T cell fraction (not recorded which). All receptors derive from a male donor with ankylosing spondylitis. Each CDR3 is given with its conserved first and last residue. D genes are given only for firm matches. Size tells how often a clone was seen (once, few, many) or the class of an expanded clone, and some rows leave it out.

clone size: few
J gene: TRBJ1-4
V gene: TRBV5-1
D gene: NA
CDR3 protein: CASSLSGRLDEKLFF
CDR3 DNA: TGCGCCAGCAGCTTATCCGGCAGGCTGGATGAAAAACTGTTTTTT

clone size: NA
J gene: TRBJ2-7
V gene: TRBV20-1
D gene: TRBD2
CDR3 protein: CSARDASGRGSYEQYF
CDR3 DNA: TGCAGTGCTAGAGATGCTAGCGGGAGAGGTTCCTACGAGCAGTACTTC

clone size: NA
J gene: TRBJ2-1
V gene: TRBV7-9
D gene: NA
CDR3 protein: CASSLAYLGGQVPEQFF
CDR3 DNA: TGTGCCAGCAGCTTGGCCTATCTTGGAGGGCAGGTCCCCGAGCAGTTCTTC

clone size: few
J gene: TRBJ2-1
V gene: TRBV12-5
D gene: NA
CDR3 protein: CASGLASSYNEQFF
CDR3 DNA: TGTGCTAGTGGTTTGGCCAGCAGCTACAATGAGCAGTTCTTC

clone size: few
J gene: TRBJ2-2
V gene: TRBV2
D gene: NA
CDR3 protein: CASRKEANTGELFF
CDR3 DNA: TGTGCCAGCAGAAAGGAAGCGAACACCGGGGAGCTGTTTTTT

clone size: NA
J gene: TRBJ1-4
V gene: TRBV18
D gene: TRBD1
CDR3 protein: CASSRGTGDATNEKLFF
CDR3 DNA: TGTGCCAGCTCAAGAGGGACAGGAGACGCAACTAATGAAAAACTGTTTTTT

clone size: few
J gene: TRBJ2-1
V gene: TRBV5-4
D gene: TRBD2
CDR3 protein: CASRSGVSSYNEQFF
CDR3 DNA: TGTGCCAGCAGAAGCGGGGTAAGCTCCTACAATGAGCAGTTCTTC

clone size: NA
J gene: TRBJ2-2
V gene: TRBV6-2/TRBV6-3
D gene: NA
CDR3 protein: CASRKPGHYTGELFF
CDR3 DNA: TGTGCCAGCAGGAAACCGGGACATTACACCGGGGAGCTGTTTTTT

clone size: NA
J gene: TRBJ2-7
V gene: TRBV20-1
D gene: NA
CDR3 protein: CSARDAGRYEQYF
CDR3 DNA: TGCAGTGCTAGGGATGCAGGGAGGTACGAGCAGTACTTC

clone size: NA
J gene: TRBJ2-5
V gene: TRBV12-3/TRBV12-4
D gene: NA
CDR3 protein: CASRPTGFQETQYF
CDR3 DNA: TGTGCCAGCAGACCTACAGGGTTTCAAGAGACCCAGTACTTC

clone size: few
J gene: TRBJ2-1
V gene: TRBV15
D gene: TRBD2
CDR3 protein: CATSAGGSVLNEQFF
CDR3 DNA: TGTGCCACTAGCGCGGGCGGGAGCGTTCTCAATGAGCAGTTCTTC

clone size: NA
J gene: TRBJ2-7
V gene: TRBV20-1
D gene: NA
CDR3 protein: CSAQRGAGVVREQYF
CDR3 DNA: TGCAGTGCTCAGAGGGGGGCGGGAGTAGTGAGGGAGCAGTACTTC

clone size: NA
J gene: TRBJ1-2
V gene: TRBV7-9
D gene: TRBD1
CDR3 protein: CASRLDRAYGYTF
CDR3 DNA: TGTGCCAGCAGACTGGACAGGGCCTATGGCTACACCTTC

clone size: few
J gene: TRBJ2-2
V gene: TRBV7-3
D gene: TRBD2
CDR3 protein: CASSLNGRASGELFF
CDR3 DNA: TGTGCCAGCAGCTTAAACGGGAGGGCCTCCGGGGAGCTGTTTTTT

clone size: NA
J gene: TRBJ2-1
V gene: TRBV14
D gene: TRBD2
CDR3 protein: CASSQVLAGLYNEQFF
CDR3 DNA: TGTGCCAGCAGCCAAGTACTAGCGGGCCTATACAATGAGCAGTTCTTC

clone size: NA
J gene: TRBJ2-1
V gene: TRBV6-2/TRBV6-3
D gene: NA
CDR3 protein: CASSAGPRIYNEQFF
CDR3 DNA: TGTGCCAGCAGCGCCGGGCCAAGGATCTACAATGAGCAGTTCTTC

clone size: NA
J gene: TRBJ2-5
V gene: TRBV20-1
D gene: TRBD2
CDR3 protein: CSARVGGPEQETQYF
CDR3 DNA: TGCAGTGCTAGAGTGGGAGGGCCCGAACAAGAGACCCAGTACTTC

clone size: few
J gene: TRBJ2-1
V gene: TRBV6-1
D gene: TRBD2
CDR3 protein: CASSQTGTSGDNEQFF
CDR3 DNA: TGTGCCAGCAGTCAGACCGGGACTAGCGGGGACAATGAGCAGTTCTTC

clone size: NA
J gene: TRBJ2-1
V gene: TRBV7-6
D gene: TRBD2
CDR3 protein: CASSSPGLAGDEQFF
CDR3 DNA: TGTGCCAGCAGCTCACCTGGACTAGCGGGAGATGAGCAGTTCTTC

clone size: NA
J gene: TRBJ2-1
V gene: TRBV5-1
D gene: NA
CDR3 protein: CASSPRTARDNEQFF
CDR3 DNA: TGCGCCAGCAGCCCACGGACAGCCCGGGACAATGAGCAGTTCTTC

clone size: NA
J gene: TRBJ2-7
V gene: TRBV20-1
D gene: NA
CDR3 protein: CSAMGGSYEQYF
CDR3 DNA: TGCAGTGCTATGGGGGGATCCTACGAGCAGTACTTC

clone size: NA
J gene: TRBJ2-5
V gene: TRBV12-3/TRBV12-4
D gene: TRBD1
CDR3 protein: CASTPGQPQETQYF
CDR3 DNA: TGTGCCAGCACTCCGGGACAGCCTCAAGAGACCCAGTACTTC

clone size: NA
J gene: TRBJ1-3
V gene: TRBV11-2
D gene: NA
CDR3 protein: CASSLAGAAGNTIYF
CDR3 DNA: TGTGCCAGCAGCTTAGCAGGGGCAGCGGGAAACACCATATATTTT

clone size: NA
J gene: TRBJ2-7
V gene: TRBV9
D gene: TRBD1
CDR3 protein: CASSRTGLGDEQYF
CDR3 DNA: TGTGCCAGCAGCAGGACAGGGCTAGGAGACGAGCAGTACTTC

clone size: few
J gene: TRBJ2-3
V gene: TRBV13
D gene: NA
CDR3 protein: CASSPPGLVYGTDTQYF
CDR3 DNA: TGTGCCAGCAGCCCGCCGGGACTTGTATATGGCACAGATACGCAGTATTTT

clone size: NA
J gene: TRBJ1-2
V gene: TRBV5-1
D gene: TRBD1
CDR3 protein: CASSLGGQVGYGYTF
CDR3 DNA: TGCGCCAGCAGCTTGGGGGGACAGGTCGGCTATGGCTACACCTTC

clone size: few
J gene: TRBJ2-3
V gene: TRBV12-3/TRBV12-4
D gene: NA
CDR3 protein: CASSIRPPPTQYF
CDR3 DNA: TGTGCCAGCAGTATCCGTCCCCCCCCTACGCAGTATTTT

clone size: NA
J gene: TRBJ2-1
V gene: TRBV10-2
D gene: TRBD2
CDR3 protein: CASTPSGSYNEQFF
CDR3 DNA: TGCGCCAGCACCCCTAGCGGCAGTTACAATGAGCAGTTCTTC

clone size: NA
J gene: TRBJ1-2
V gene: TRBV19
D gene: NA
CDR3 protein: CASSISGGYTF
CDR3 DNA: TGTGCCAGTAGTATAAGCGGGGGCTACACCTTC

clone size: few
J gene: TRBJ2-1
V gene: TRBV28
D gene: NA
CDR3 protein: CASSLRGRVGNEQFF
CDR3 DNA: TGTGCCAGCAGTCTCAGGGGCAGGGTAGGCAATGAGCAGTTCTTC

clone size: few
J gene: TRBJ2-3
V gene: TRBV5-6
D gene: TRBD1
CDR3 protein: CASSRRDRGPGTQYF
CDR3 DNA: TGTGCCAGCAGCCGTCGGGACAGGGGGCCTGGTACGCAGTATTTT

clone size: few
J gene: TRBJ1-1
V gene: TRBV10-3
D gene: NA
CDR3 protein: CAIAKNTEAFF
CDR3 DNA: TGTGCCATCGCAAAGAACACTGAAGCTTTCTTT

clone size: NA
J gene: TRBJ2-7
V gene: TRBV7-9
D gene: NA
CDR3 protein: CASSFSTYEQYF
CDR3 DNA: TGTGCCAGCAGCTTTAGTACGTACGAGCAGTACTTC

clone size: NA
J gene: TRBJ2-1
V gene: TRBV7-9
D gene: TRBD2
CDR3 protein: CASRRTSGRPRDNEQFF
CDR3 DNA: TGTGCCAGCAGGCGTACTAGCGGGAGGCCCCGGGACAATGAGCAGTTCTTC

clone size: few
J gene: TRBJ2-3
V gene: TRBV4-3
D gene: NA
CDR3 protein: CASSQTGLGRAQYF
CDR3 DNA: TGCGCCAGCAGCCAGACAGGCCTCGGACGGGCGCAGTATTTT

clone size: NA
J gene: TRBJ2-2
V gene: TRBV9
D gene: TRBD1
CDR3 protein: CASSPTRGGGTGELFF
CDR3 DNA: TGTGCCAGCAGCCCGACAAGAGGGGGCGGCACCGGGGAGCTGTTTTTT

clone size: many
J gene: TRBJ2-1
V gene: TRBV7-2
D gene: NA
CDR3 protein: CASSRQDYGEQFF
CDR3 DNA: TGTGCCAGCAGCCGACAGGATTACGGTGAGCAGTTCTTC

clone size: NA
J gene: TRBJ1-3
V gene: TRBV25-1
D gene: TRBD1
CDR3 protein: CASSEYRGQGSSGNTIYF
CDR3 DNA: TGTGCCAGCAGTGAATATAGGGGACAGGGGAGCTCTGGAAACACCATATATTTT

clone size: few
J gene: TRBJ1-5
V gene: TRBV10-3
D gene: TRBD1
CDR3 protein: CAISETGGNQPQHF
CDR3 DNA: TGTGCCATCAGTGAGACAGGGGGGAATCAGCCCCAGCATTTT

clone size: many
J gene: TRBJ1-6
V gene: TRBV12-3/TRBV12-4
D gene: TRBD1
CDR3 protein: CASGKEGANSPLHF
CDR3 DNA: TGTGCCAGCGGAAAAGAGGGGGCTAATTCACCCCTCCACTTT

clone size: NA
J gene: TRBJ2-2
V gene: TRBV15
D gene: NA
CDR3 protein: CATSREQGRVGGELFF
CDR3 DNA: TGTGCCACCAGCAGAGAACAGGGTCGGGTTGGCGGGGAGCTGTTTTTT

clone size: NA
J gene: TRBJ2-5
V gene: TRBV5-1
D gene: NA
CDR3 protein: CASSLVVGGGETQYF
CDR3 DNA: TGCGCCAGCAGCTTGGTAGTCGGGGGAGGCGAGACCCAGTACTTC

clone size: NA
J gene: TRBJ1-4
V gene: TRBV3-1
D gene: NA
CDR3 protein: CASSQAPEKLFF
CDR3 DNA: TGTGCCAGCAGCCAAGCCCCCGAAAAACTGTTTTTT

clone size: NA
J gene: TRBJ1-6
V gene: TRBV5-6
D gene: NA
CDR3 protein: CASSLAGSGGNSPLHF
CDR3 DNA: TGTGCCAGCAGCTTGGCCGGGTCCGGGGGCAATTCACCCCTCCACTTT

clone size: NA
J gene: TRBJ2-1
V gene: TRBV9
D gene: NA
CDR3 protein: CASSVAGTTWGNEQFF
CDR3 DNA: TGTGCCAGCAGCGTAGCCGGGACAACGTGGGGCAATGAGCAGTTCTTC

clone size: NA
J gene: TRBJ2-3
V gene: TRBV12-3/TRBV12-4
D gene: TRBD1
CDR3 protein: CASSLAPGQVLRDTQYF
CDR3 DNA: TGTGCCAGCAGTTTAGCCCCGGGACAGGTCCTCAGAGATACGCAGTATTTT

clone size: many
J gene: TRBJ2-3
V gene: TRBV7-2
D gene: NA
CDR3 protein: CASSVSRQGRTDTQYF
CDR3 DNA: TGTGCCAGCAGCGTATCCCGCCAGGGACGCACAGATACGCAGTATTTT

clone size: few
J gene: TRBJ2-7
V gene: TRBV28
D gene: NA
CDR3 protein: CATLSYEQYF
CDR3 DNA: TGTGCAACCCTCTCCTACGAGCAGTACTTC

clone size: few
J gene: TRBJ2-1
V gene: TRBV19
D gene: TRBD2
CDR3 protein: CASSIDRTSGRAYNEQFF
CDR3 DNA: TGTGCCAGTAGTATAGATCGGACTAGCGGGAGGGCTTACAATGAGCAGTTCTTC

clone size: once
J gene: TRBJ2-7
V gene: TRBV20-1
D gene: NA
CDR3 protein: CSARPLGFYEQYF
CDR3 DNA: TGCAGTGCTAGGCCCCTCGGGTTCTACGAGCAGTACTTC

clone size: NA
J gene: TRBJ1-5
V gene: TRBV11-2
D gene: NA
CDR3 protein: CASSLGGRSSNQPQHF
CDR3 DNA: TGTGCCAGCAGCTTAGGGGGCCGGAGTAGCAATCAGCCCCAGCATTTT

clone size: NA
J gene: TRBJ2-5
V gene: TRBV4-1
D gene: NA
CDR3 protein: CASSQGGARETQYF
CDR3 DNA: TGCGCCAGCAGCCAAGGAGGGGCAAGGGAGACCCAGTACTTC